This T cell receptor beta chain originates from a study of blood T cell repertoires in COVID-19. Overall study context: Acute-phase and convalescent COVID-19 samples originated in the United States, Italy and Spain.

Seattle cases were enrolled at active infection and followed longitudinally. CDR1 is SGHRS, CDR2 YFSETQ, per germline. The CDR3 extends over 17 amino acids. V shed 4 bases, J shed 1 base, and the junction held 6 bases outside the gene matches. Original handling: Cell counts per sample came from amplifying reference gene primers. Using immunoSEQ multiplex PCR, the repertoire was profiled, and TCRdb retains in-frame clones only, with some absent. V, J and clone size are those of that table, while D and trimming were read from the DNA. The sample shows about 440,000 clones, roughly 88% of them seen only once.

This receptor was obtained from a woman between 45 and 60 years old with COVID-19, enrolled during active disease. The chain uses TRBV5-1 and TRBJ2-3; 13 bases match TRBD2. Sequenced input: peripheral blood. The CDR3 sequence is CASSSGTSGVRTDTQYF. The CDR3 DNA reads TGCGCCAGCAGCAGTGGGACTAGCGGGGTTCGCACAGATACGCAGTATTTT.